The clone carrying this T cell receptor (beta chain) was found many times. This sample is part of a study of T cells in Graves' hyperthyroidism and ophthalmopathy. Amplified TCR beta CDR3 regions derived from RNA transcripts. First-round RT-PCR targeting the TCR CDR3 was performed with the HTBI primer set. TCRdb independently ran MiXCR on the multiplex PCR reads; one entry per CDR3 protein. This sample has some 320,000 distinct CDR3 sequences; approximately 13% occur once, and the top ten carry about a third. The CDR3 consists of 12 residues. V was clipped by 3 bases and J by 3 bases, with 5 bases between them.

The rearrangement uses TRBV12-3 or TRBV12-4 and TRBJ1-1; the D is unclear. The sequenced sample consisted of blood. This receptor was identified in a woman aged 40 to 50 with Graves' ophthalmopathy. DNA of the CDR3: TGTGCCAGCAGTTTCGCGTACACTGAAGCTTTCTTT. It is translated as CASSFAYTEAFF.